These 23 T cell receptor beta chains share one sample of origin, sequenced in a study of T cell responses to AZD1222 COVID-19 vaccine (dated by TCRdb to about 2021). Library generation was performed with the immunoSEQ multiplex PCR assay. Entries here come from immuneACCESS through TCRdb and include only in-frame sequences with V and J called. Some clones fail to appear in such tables; in the studies checked, an unresolved V gene covers under half of the shortfall, and the cause of the remainder is unknown. In all, the sample holds 100,000 or so clones, and 92% of those were seen once. The ten largest clones add up to more than 1.5% of the sample. The intended sense of this specimen's time point label: baseline before first vaccination. Sequencing was performed on peripheral blood, taken on day 0 of AZD1222 vaccination. The source of these receptors is an adult in good health.

The chain couples TRBV28 to TRBJ2-7, with 7 bases that match TRBD1. The trim removed 6 bases at V and 2 bases at J, leaving 10 bases unmatched. Germline V CDR1 and CDR2: MDHEN, SYDVKM. The CDR3 runs to 15 residues. CDR3 sequence: CASRTDRAGAYEQYF. CDR3 DNA: TGTGCCAGCAGGACCGACAGGGCAGGGGCCTACGAGCAGTACTTC.

The chain uses TRBV18 and TRBJ1-3, with unresolved D. Trimming stripped 1 base from V and 0 bases from J, with 7 bases between. CDR1 and CDR2 from the germline V gene are KGHSH and LQKENI. The CDR3 is 15 amino acids. CDR3 residues: CASSPQGTSGNTIYF. The CDR3, as DNA: TGTGCCAGCTCACCACAGGGAACCTCTGGAAACACCATATATTTT.

The chain is built from TRBV28 and TRBJ1-2; tentatively, D is TRBD1 (5 bases). CDR3 length: 12 residues. Germline loops: CDR1 MDHEN, CDR2 SYDVKM. Trimming cost V 3 bases and J 6 bases, with 8 bases left between them. CDR3 DNA: TGTGCCAGCAGTTTCGGGGGGAATGGCTACACCTTC. It yields the protein CASSFGGNGYTF.

V usage is TRBV2 and J usage is TRBJ1-1, with D possibly matching TRBD1 (5 bases). Trimming took off 5 bases at V and 3 bases at J, with 7 bases between the two ends. The CDR3 covers 12 residues. CDR1 is SNHLY, CDR2 FYNNEI, per germline. Written as DNA, the CDR3 is TGTGCCAGCAGTAGGGACTACACTGAAGCTTTCTTT. Translated: CASSRDYTEAFF.

The chain couples TRBV28 to TRBJ1-5; 8 nucleotides agree with TRBD1. The CDR3 consists of 16 residues. The germline V gene encodes CDR1 MDHEN and CDR2 SYDVKM. The V gene end was trimmed by 7 bases and the J gene end by 2 bases; junction bases not matched to a gene: 10. The CDR3 region has the DNA TGTGCCAGCACCCCAGGGGGCGGCGTGGGCAATCAGCCCCAGCATTTT. Protein sequence: CASTPGGGVGNQPQHF.

The rearrangement links TRBV29-1 to TRBJ2-5; D call uncertain. This CDR3 is 12 amino acids long. Trimming removed 3 bases at V and 5 bases at J, with 10 bases between. Germline V CDR1 and CDR2: SQVTM, ANQGSEA. This CDR3 reads CSVDSMGETQYF. The CDR3, as DNA: TGCAGCGTTGACTCGATGGGGGAGACCCAGTACTTC.

The rearrangement links TRBV28 to TRBJ1-4; D may be TRBD1 (6 bases). The V end lost 6 bases, the J end lost 1 base, and 6 bases lay between the germline ends. The CDR3 extends over 13 amino acids. Germline V CDR1 and CDR2: MDHEN, SYDVKM. The CDR3 spells CASRTGTNEKLFF. Written as DNA, the CDR3 is TGTGCCAGCAGGACAGGAACTAATGAAAAACTGTTTTTT.

The chain joins TRBV28 to TRBJ1-5; 7 positions match TRBD1. Trimming cost V 6 bases and J 2 bases; bases outside gene matches: 10. The CDR3 length is 16 residues. In germline, CDR1 is MDHEN, CDR2 SYDVKM. The CDR3 reads CASSPGWGTGNQPQHF. The DNA of the CDR3 is TGTGCCAGCAGCCCCGGGTGGGGGACAGGCAATCAGCCCCAGCATTTT.

The rearrangement uses TRBV19 and TRBJ2-5; D gene ambiguous. The CDR3 covers 11 residues. Germline CDR1 is LNHDA and CDR2 is SQIVND (reference sequence). Deletions cut 10 bases from V and 5 bases from J, with 11 bases between. CDR3 sequence reads: CAKTVRETQYF. The CDR3 DNA reads as TGTGCCAAGACGGTGCGGGAGACCCAGTACTTC.

The rearrangement links TRBV27 to TRBJ2-7; 7 bases are a match to TRBD2. Germline CDR1 reads MNHEY; CDR2 reads SMNVEV (reference sequence). This CDR3 contains 15 residues. With V trimmed by 6 bases and J by 0 bases, 8 bases remained unmatched. CDR3 DNA: TGTGCCAGCAGCTCACGACTAGCAAACTCCTACGAGCAGTACTTC. Residues: CASSSRLANSYEQYF.

The chain couples TRBV9 to TRBJ2-1; tentatively, D is TRBD2 (6 bases). The CDR3 loop spans 13 amino acids. V was cut by 2 bases and J by 6 bases, with 9 bases left in between. Germline CDR1 SGDLS, CDR2 YYNGEE. CDR3: CASSVDYLNEQFF. The CDR3 DNA reads as TGTGCCAGCAGCGTGGACTATCTCAATGAGCAGTTCTTC. The full variable domain, rest sourced from reference TRBV9 and TRBJ2-1, is DSGVTQTPKHLITATGQRVTLRCSPRSGDLSVYWYQQSLDQGLQFLIQYYNGEERAKGNILERFSAQQFPDLHSELNLSSLELGDSALYFCASSVDYLNEQFFGPGTRLTVL.

The chain has TRBV28 and TRBJ2-7; 9 nucleotides match TRBD1. V lost 6 bases and J lost 4; bases outside the gene matches: 10. Germline loops: CDR1 MDHEN, CDR2 SYDVKM. The CDR3 contains 15 residues. The CDR3, as DNA: TGTGCCAGCAGAAAAACCGGGACAGGGTGGTACGAGCAGTACTTC. Its protein is CASRKTGTGWYEQYF.

V and J are TRBV28 and TRBJ1-5; possibly TRBD1 for D (5 bases). Per the germline V gene, CDR1 is MDHEN and CDR2 is SYDVKM. Trimming took off 3 bases at V and 2 bases at J, with 14 bases between the two ends. This CDR3 contains 16 residues. The CDR3 sequence: CASSFGQGRGNQPQHF. CDR3 coding DNA: TGTGCCAGCAGTTTTGGGCAGGGAAGAGGCAATCAGCCCCAGCATTTT.

V and J are TRBV10-3 and TRBJ2-2, with 9 bases lining up with TRBD2. J gave up 4 bases and V 3 bases, and 6 bases lay outside the gene matches. The germline gives CDR1 ENHRY, CDR2 SYGVKD. This CDR3 spans 16 amino acids. CDR3 sequence (DNA): TGTGCCATCAGTGATGGGGCGGGAGGGATCACCGGGGAGCTGTTTTTT. This encodes CAISDGAGGITGELFF.

J is TRBJ2-1 and V is TRBV20-1; D remains ambiguous. The CDR3 runs to 10 residues. With 2 bases removed from V and 9 bases from J, the gap between germline ends came to 5 bases. Germline V gene data show CDR1 as DFQATT and CDR2 as SNEGSKA (reference sequence). CDR3 region: CSARWVEQFF. For the CDR3, the DNA is TGCAGTGCTAGATGGGTTGAGCAGTTCTTC.

CDR3 in DNA: TGTGCCAGCAGTTACTTGACAGCCACTGAAGCTTTCTTT. Amino acid sequence: CASSYLTATEAFF. The V gene is TRBV28, the J gene TRBJ1-1, with a possible D match to TRBD1 (5 bases). The CDR3 length is 13 residues. Germline CDR1 is MDHEN and CDR2 is SYDVKM. Deletions cut 4 bases from V and 4 bases from J, with 10 bases between.

The chain couples TRBV28 to TRBJ2-7; D is perhaps TRBD1 (6 bases). The CDR3 contains 13 residues. Germline CDR1 MDHEN, CDR2 SYDVKM. The ends were cut back, 5 bases at V and 6 bases at J, with 14 bases in the middle. CDR3 in amino acids: CASSQPGTREQYF. The CDR3 nucleotides are TGTGCCAGCAGTCAACCAGGGACACGCGAGCAGTACTTC.

This chain links TRBV6-2 or TRBV6-3 with TRBJ1-2; perhaps TRBD1 as D (6 bases). V gave up 2 bases and J gave up 8 bases, with 15 bases separating them. Germline V gene lookup returns CDR1 MNHEY and CDR2 SVGEGT. The CDR3 totals 14 residues. CDR3 coding DNA: TGTGCCAGCAGTTACGGACAGCCGGGTCGAGGCTACACCTTC. Translated, it gives CASSYGQPGRGYTF.

This chain uses TRBV27 with TRBJ1-6, with no clear D. Germline assignment: CDR1 MNHEY and CDR2 SMNVEV (reference sequence). The CDR3 is made up of 16 amino acids. Trimming pared 4 bases from V and 0 bases from J, leaving 10 bases between. CDR3 loop: CASSWQKASYNSPLHF. The DNA of the CDR3 is TGTGCCAGCAGTTGGCAGAAGGCCTCCTATAATTCACCCCTCCACTTT.

The chain couples TRBV7-9 to TRBJ2-7; 8 bases are a match to TRBD2. With V trimmed by 8 bases and J by 2 bases, 14 bases remained unmatched. Germline CDR1 reads SEHNR; CDR2 reads FQNEAQ (reference sequence). This CDR3 comprises 16 residues. The CDR3 protein is CASRTRAGGFPYEQYF. In nucleotides, the CDR3 is TGTGCCAGCCGGACCAGGGCGGGGGGTTTCCCCTACGAGCAGTACTTC.

This rearrangement joins TRBV7-8 to TRBJ2-4, with D unclear. CDR3 length: 16 residues. Germline assignment: CDR1 SGHVS and CDR2 FQNEAQ. V was pared by 5 bases and J by 1 base, with 15 bases between. DNA for the CDR3: TGTGCCAGCAGCACGCAGATGAGGATGGCCAAAAACATTCAGTACTTC. Encoded protein: CASSTQMRMAKNIQYF.

This clone was counted once. This sequence joins TRBV4-2 and TRBJ1-2, with D hard to call. Germline V gene sequence: CDR1 LGHNA, CDR2 YNFKEQ. Trimming pared 3 bases from V and 4 bases from J, leaving 9 bases between. The CDR3 has 13 residues. The CDR3 spells CASSHSAVYGYTF. CDR3 nucleotide sequence: TGTGCCAGCAGCCACTCCGCAGTCTATGGCTACACCTTC.

This clone appeared a few times. For the CDR3, the DNA is TGTGCCAGCAGTAGGGCCAGCTCCTACGAGCAGTACTTC. This gives the protein CASSRASSYEQYF. The chain links TRBV28 to TRBJ2-7; D unresolved. Trimming removed 5 bases at V and 0 bases at J, with 8 bases between. Per the germline V gene, CDR1 is MDHEN and CDR2 is SYDVKM. The CDR3 sequence is 13 residues long.